This TCR beta chain was found in a study of technical replicates of blood from a few donors. Some clones are missing from TCRdb's copy, which holds only in-frame ones; the method was immunoSEQ multiplex PCR. The table shows roughly 82,000 clones, with approximately 96% occurring only once. Germline V gene data show CDR1 as SGHTA and CDR2 as FQGTGA. The CDR3 has 15 residues. Trimming cost V 5 bases and J 8 bases, with 18 bases left between them. This receptor was taken from a human donor in good health. V and J are TRBV7-3 and TRBJ2-2; D possibly corresponds to TRBD2 (6 bases). Sequencing input: T cells isolated from PBMCs. The CDR3 DNA reads TGTGCCAGCAGCGAGGGAATTAGCGGAAGGGGGGAGCTGTTTTTT. It specifies CASSEGISGRGELFF.